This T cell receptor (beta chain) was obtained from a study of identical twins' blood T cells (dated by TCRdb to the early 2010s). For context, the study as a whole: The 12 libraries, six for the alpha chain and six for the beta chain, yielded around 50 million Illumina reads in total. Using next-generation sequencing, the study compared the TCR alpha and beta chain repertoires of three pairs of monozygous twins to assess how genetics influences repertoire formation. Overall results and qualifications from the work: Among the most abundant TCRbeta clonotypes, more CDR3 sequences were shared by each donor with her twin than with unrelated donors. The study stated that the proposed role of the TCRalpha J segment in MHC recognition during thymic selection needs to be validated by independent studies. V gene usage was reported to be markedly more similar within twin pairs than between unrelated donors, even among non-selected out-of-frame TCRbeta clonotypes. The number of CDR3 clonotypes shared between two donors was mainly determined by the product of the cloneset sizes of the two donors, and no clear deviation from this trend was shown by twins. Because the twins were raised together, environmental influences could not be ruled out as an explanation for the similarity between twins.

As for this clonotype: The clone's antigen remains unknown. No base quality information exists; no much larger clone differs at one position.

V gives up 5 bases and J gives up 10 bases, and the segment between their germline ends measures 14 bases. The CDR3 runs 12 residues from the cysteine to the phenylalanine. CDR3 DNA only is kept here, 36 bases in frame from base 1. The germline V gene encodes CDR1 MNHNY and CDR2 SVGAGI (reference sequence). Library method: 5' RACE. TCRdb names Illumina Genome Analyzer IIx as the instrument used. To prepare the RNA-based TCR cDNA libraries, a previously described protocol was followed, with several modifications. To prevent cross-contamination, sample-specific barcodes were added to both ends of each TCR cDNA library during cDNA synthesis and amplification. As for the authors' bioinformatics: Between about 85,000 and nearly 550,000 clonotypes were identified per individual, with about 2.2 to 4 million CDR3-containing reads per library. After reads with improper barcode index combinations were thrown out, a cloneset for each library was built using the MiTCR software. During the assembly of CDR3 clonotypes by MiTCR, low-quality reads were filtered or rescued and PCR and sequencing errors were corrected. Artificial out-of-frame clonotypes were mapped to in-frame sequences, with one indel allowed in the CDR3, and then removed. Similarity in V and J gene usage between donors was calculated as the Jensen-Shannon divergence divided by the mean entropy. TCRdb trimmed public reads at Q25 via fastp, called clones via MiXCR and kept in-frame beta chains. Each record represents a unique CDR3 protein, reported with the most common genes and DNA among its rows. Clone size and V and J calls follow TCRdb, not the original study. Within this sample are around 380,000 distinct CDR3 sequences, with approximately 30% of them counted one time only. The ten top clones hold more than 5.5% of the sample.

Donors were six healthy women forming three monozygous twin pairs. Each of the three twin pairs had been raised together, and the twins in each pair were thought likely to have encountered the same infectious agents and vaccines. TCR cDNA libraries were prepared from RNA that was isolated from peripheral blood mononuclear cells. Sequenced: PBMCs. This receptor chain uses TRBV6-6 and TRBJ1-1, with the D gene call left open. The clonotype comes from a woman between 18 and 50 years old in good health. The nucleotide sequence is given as TGTGCCAGCAGTCCAACTGGAGTAGGAGCTTTCTTT. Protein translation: CASSPTGVGAFF.